This TCR beta chain came from a study of cytomegalovirus exposure and HLA in healthy donors. Notes on the study in general: Across all donors, roughly uniform sequencing depth was an assumption of the presence/absence analyses. Further analysis was carried out later, and it showed several of the most significant clusters appearing linked to common viral pathogens.

On this clone itself: The antigen is unknown.

PCR amplification relied on 60 Vbeta primers (plus 13 Jbeta primers). Only in-frame clones appear in the TCRdb table, and some are missing; sequencing was by immunoSEQ multiplex PCR. The data show more than 95,000 clones, with approximately 64% seen just once and about 3.5% held by the top ten. The ends were cut back, 6 bases at V and 3 bases at J, with 15 bases in the middle. The V gene's germline CDR1 is MDHEN and CDR2 SYDVKM. This CDR3 is 14 amino acids long. Sequencing was carried out using PBMCs. This TCR was sampled from a man aged 60-69 years in good health and CMV-seronegative. The chain couples TRBV28 to TRBJ2-7; D ambiguous. CDR3 region: CASRSAQAHYEQYF. The DNA for the CDR3 is TGTGCCAGCAGATCCGCCCAGGCCCACTACGAGCAGTACTTC.